These 2 T cell receptor beta chains share one sample of origin, sequenced in a study of OX40 agonist ivuxolimab in advanced cancers. Produced via immunoSEQ multiplex PCR; TCRdb's table is partial and in-frame only. Here the sample spans some 140,000 clones, 75% to 95% being singletons. The sample was CD4+ or CD8+ T cells sorted from blood, taken in a trial of the OX40 agonist ivuxolimab. These receptors all stem from an adult with an advanced solid tumor such as melanoma, head and neck, liver or kidney cancer.

In this sample, this clone turned up once. The chain recombines TRBV4-2 with TRBJ1-1; D is uncertain. The CDR3 sequence is 15 residues long. Germline assignment: CDR1 LGHNA and CDR2 YNFKEQ. V gave up 3 bases and J gave up 0 bases, with 11 bases separating them. The CDR3 loop is CASSQASPMNTEAFF. The CDR3 DNA reads as TGTGCCAGCAGCCAGGCGAGCCCAATGAACACTGAAGCTTTCTTT.

The chain uses TRBV28 and TRBJ2-1; no definite D call. Between the trimmed V and J ends, which lost 6 bases and 6 bases, there was a span of 12 bases. There are 13 residues in the CDR3. In germline, CDR1 is MDHEN, CDR2 SYDVKM. This chain's CDR3 is CASRTGLRNEQFF. The CDR3 DNA follows: TGTGCCAGCAGGACGGGCCTGCGCAATGAGCAGTTCTTC. The complete variable domain, with remaining parts taken from reference TRBV28 and TRBJ2-1, reads DVKVTQSSRYLVKRTGEKVFLECVQDMDHENMFWYRQDPGLGLRLIYFSYDVKMKEKGDIPEGYSVSREKKERFSLILESASTNQTSMYLCASRTGLRNEQFFGPGTRLTVL.